This record looks at one T cell receptor (beta chain) sequence and its context. The data originate from a study of blood T cell repertoires in COVID-19. Data came from immunoSEQ multiplex PCR; TCRdb stores just in-frame clones and leaves some out. The sample has 22,000 or so clones, approximately 91% seen once. The CDR3 length is 15 residues. Trimming cost V 2 bases and J 5 bases; bases outside gene matches: 3. CDR1 MNHNY and CDR2 SVGAGI come from the germline V gene (reference sequence). The rearrangement joins TRBV6-6 to TRBJ2-5; 12 bases align to TRBD1. The sequence came from a human donor in a cohort sampled during active COVID-19. The donor label of this sample is uncertain. Sequenced: peripheral blood. CDR3 nucleotide sequence: TGTGCCAGCAGTTACGGGGACAGGGGGCAGGAGACCCAGTACTTC. Its protein product is CASSYGDRGQETQYF.